Presented here are 5 T cell receptor beta chains from one specimen sequenced in a study of CD4 T cells in relation to SARS-CoV-2 and coronaviruses. These TCRs are of unknown antigen specificity. Profiling relied on immunoSEQ multiplex PCR, and the TCRdb table lists in-frame clones only, not all of them. This table holds about 36,000 clones, around 83% found once. The material sequenced was naive CD4+ T cells from PBMCs, cultured in vitro. Documented subset: naive CD4+ T cells isolated by negative enrichment. The receptors were sampled from an adult with COVID-19.

The chain joins TRBV9 to TRBJ1-1; D uncertain. The length of the CDR3 is 13 residues. Germline V gene data show CDR1 as SGDLS and CDR2 as YYNGEE. The V end lost 0 bases, the J end lost 1 base, and 4 bases lay between the germline ends. CDR3 DNA: TGTGCCAGCAGCGTAGTATGGAACACTGAAGCTTTCTTT. Translated, it gives CASSVVWNTEAFF.

V usage is TRBV2 and J usage is TRBJ2-7, with a weak D call TRBD2 (5 bases). The CDR3 consists of 14 residues. Per germline, CDR1 SNHLY and CDR2 FYNNEI. With 4 bases removed from V and 4 bases from J, the gap between germline ends came to 14 bases. CDR3 coding DNA: TGTGCCAGCAGTGGGGAGACTATCGCATACGAGCAGTACTTC. Its protein is CASSGETIAYEQYF.

This clone has a single count. The chain uses TRBV19 and TRBJ2-1; perhaps TRBD2 as D (6 bases). Trimming took off 5 bases at V and 9 bases at J, with 14 bases between the two ends. The CDR3 extends over 13 amino acids. Looked up from germline, CDR1 is LNHDA and CDR2 is SQIVND (reference sequence). CDR3 loop: CASSPGVGGEQFF. Here the CDR3 DNA reads TGTGCCAGTAGTCCGGGGGTGGGGGGTGAGCAGTTCTTC.

The chain is built from TRBV7-8 and TRBJ1-2, with D possibly matching TRBD1 (5 bases). This CDR3 is built from 13 residues. Trimming stripped 5 bases from V and 7 bases from J, with 14 bases between. In germline, CDR1 is SGHVS, CDR2 FQNEAQ. The CDR3 reads CASSGRGEFGYTF. In nucleotides, the CDR3 is TGTGCCAGCAGCGGTCGGGGGGAGTTTGGCTACACCTTC. Based on the CDR3 plus reference TRBV7-8 and TRBJ1-2, the full variable domain is GAGVSQSPRYKVAKRGQDVALRCDPISGHVSLFWYQQALGQGPEFLTYFQNEAQLDKSGLPSDRFFAERPEGSVSTLKIQRTQQEDSAVYLCASSGRGEFGYTFGSGTRLTVV.

This sequence joins TRBV30 and TRBJ2-2; 7 bases are shared with TRBD2. Trimming at V came to 4 bases and at J to 2 bases, leaving 4 bases not matched to a gene. Germline-derived CDR1 and CDR2 are GTSNPN and SVGIG (reference sequence). This CDR3 is built from 14 residues. Here the CDR3 DNA reads TGTGCCTGGAACCTAGCGGCTAACACCGGGGAGCTGTTTTTT. Its translation: CAWNLAANTGELFF.